This TCR beta chain is from a study of PD-L1 blockade in urothelial cancer. Overall study context: Previous chemotherapy exposure amounted to 0 to 3 regimens for patients. Samples came from 3 weeks, at the second dose, and 6 weeks into treatment.

Sequenced by immunoSEQ multiplex PCR; TCRdb stores in-frame clones only, minus some. In the table there are about 120,000 clones, about 89% of which are singletons. Broader study findings: At the 3-week point, tumor-associated blood clones expanded more in durable-benefit patients.

As to this clone: Its antigen is unidentified.

Stated time point: peripheral blood 6 weeks after treatment start. Samples were collected from each patient before treatment and during treatment. Each patient gave between 1 and 8 of them in total. The sample in question was PBMCs, obtained around atezolizumab (anti-PD-L1) treatment. This clonotype was sampled from a man aged 60 to 75 with urothelial cancer.

CDR3 sequence reads: CASSTGRDTTQYF. The CDR3 region has the DNA TGTGCCAGTAGTACCGGACGGGATACGACCCAGTACTTC. The chain is built from TRBV19 and TRBJ2-5; D perhaps matches TRBD2 (5 bases). Germline CDR1 and CDR2: LNHDA and SQIVND (reference sequence). V was pared by 4 bases and J by 7 bases, with 13 bases between. The length of the CDR3 is 13 residues.